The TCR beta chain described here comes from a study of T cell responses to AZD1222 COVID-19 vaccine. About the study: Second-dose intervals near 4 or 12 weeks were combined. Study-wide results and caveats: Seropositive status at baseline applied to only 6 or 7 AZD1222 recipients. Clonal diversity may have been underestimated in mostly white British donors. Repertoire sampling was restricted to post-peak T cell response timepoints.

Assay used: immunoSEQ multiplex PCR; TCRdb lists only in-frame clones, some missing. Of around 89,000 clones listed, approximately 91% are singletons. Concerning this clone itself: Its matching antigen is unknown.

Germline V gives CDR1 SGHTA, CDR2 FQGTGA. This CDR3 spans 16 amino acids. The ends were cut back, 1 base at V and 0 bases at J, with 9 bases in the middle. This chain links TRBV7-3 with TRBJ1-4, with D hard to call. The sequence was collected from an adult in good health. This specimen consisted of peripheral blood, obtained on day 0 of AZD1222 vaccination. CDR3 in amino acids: CASSLIGNATNEKLFF. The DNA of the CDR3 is TGTGCCAGCAGCTTAATAGGAAACGCAACTAATGAAAAACTGTTTTTT.